Listed below are T cell receptor beta chains from one sample, sequenced in a study of cytomegalovirus exposure and HLA in healthy donors. Using immunoSEQ multiplex PCR, the repertoire was profiled, and TCRdb retains in-frame clones only, with some absent. Among around 99,000 clones listed, approximately 80% were seen once. Specimen: PBMCs. These receptors originate from a male donor in good health and CMV-seronegative. Each CDR3 is given with its conserved first and last residue. Each record gives: J gene, D gene, V gene, clone size, CDR3 DNA, CDR3 protein. The D gene is left open where the match is weak. For some rows the clone size is stated as once, few or many, or as a class when expanded; others skip it.

J: TRBJ1-1
D: TRBD1
V: TRBV4-1
size: NA
DNA: TGCGCCAGCAGCCGGGGACAGGAGCGGACTGAAGCTTTCTTT
CDR3: CASSRGQERTEAFF

J: TRBJ2-2
D: TRBD2
V: TRBV13
size: NA
DNA: TGTGCCAGCAGCCTCCTAGCGGGAGGAACCGGGGAGCTGTTTTTT
CDR3: CASSLLAGGTGELFF

J: TRBJ1-5
D: TRBD1
V: TRBV6-1
size: NA
DNA: TGTGCCAGCAGTGAAGGGACAGGGAGAGGTCAGCCCCAGCATTTT
CDR3: CASSEGTGRGQPQHF

J: TRBJ1-5
D: NA
V: TRBV11-2
size: NA
DNA: TGTGCCAGCAGCTTTAACAGGGATCAGCCCCAGCATTTT
CDR3: CASSFNRDQPQHF

J: TRBJ2-7
D: NA
V: TRBV19
size: NA
DNA: TGTGCCAGTAGTATAGCGCGGAAACCTAGCGTGCCCTCCTACGAGCAGTACTTC
CDR3: CASSIARKPSVPSYEQYF

J: TRBJ2-1
D: TRBD2
V: TRBV25-1
size: NA
DNA: TGTGCCAGCAGTACCCGACTAGCGGGAGAGAGGACGGATGAGCAGTTCTTC
CDR3: CASSTRLAGERTDEQFF

J: TRBJ2-7
D: NA
V: TRBV18
size: NA
DNA: TGTGCCAGCTCAAGGGGGTTATTGGGCTACGAGCAGTACTTC
CDR3: CASSRGLLGYEQYF

J: TRBJ1-2
D: TRBD1
V: TRBV6-1
size: NA
DNA: TGTGCCAGCAGTTCCCTGGACAGGGTACGAGGCTACACCTTC
CDR3: CASSSLDRVRGYTF

J: TRBJ1-1
D: NA
V: TRBV5-1
size: NA
DNA: TGCGCCAGCAGCTGGCAGGGTGGGGTGAACACTGAAGCTTTCTTT
CDR3: CASSWQGGVNTEAFF

J: TRBJ2-7
D: TRBD2
V: TRBV11-2
size: NA
DNA: TGTGCCAGCAGCTTAGAAGCGGGAGGGCGGTACGAGCAGTACTTC
CDR3: CASSLEAGGRYEQYF

J: TRBJ2-7
D: TRBD2
V: TRBV29-1
size: NA
DNA: TGCAGCGTTGGAGTTGCGGGAGGGACTTTGGTGCAGTACTTC
CDR3: CSVGVAGGTLVQYF

J: TRBJ2-5
D: TRBD1
V: TRBV7-8
size: NA
DNA: TGTGCCAGCAGCCCCCGACAGGGTCACCAAGAGACCCAGTACTTC
CDR3: CASSPRQGHQETQYF

J: TRBJ2-1
D: NA
V: TRBV21-1
size: NA
DNA: TGTGCCAGCAGCAAAGACTGGGGGGGCCCAGTTTACAATGAGCAGTTCTTC
CDR3: CASSKDWGGPVYNEQFF

J: TRBJ2-7
D: NA
V: TRBV11-2
size: NA
DNA: TGTGCCAGCAGTGGTGTTTCTAGCAGAAGTTACGAGCAGTACTTC
CDR3: CASSGVSSRSYEQYF

J: TRBJ2-7
D: NA
V: TRBV5-1
size: NA
DNA: TGCGCCAGCAGCTTGAGAGGAGGCGCCTACGAGCAGTACTTC
CDR3: CASSLRGGAYEQYF

J: TRBJ2-1
D: TRBD2
V: TRBV9
size: NA
DNA: TGTGCCAGCAGCGTAACTACTAGCGGGAGGGCCCTCAGTGAGCAGTTCTTC
CDR3: CASSVTTSGRALSEQFF

J: TRBJ2-2
D: TRBD1
V: TRBV10-3
size: NA
DNA: TGTGCCATCAGTGACCCCGGGGACAGGGCGAACACCGGGGAGCTGTTTTTT
CDR3: CAISDPGDRANTGELFF

J: TRBJ2-7
D: TRBD2
V: TRBV7-6
size: NA
DNA: TGTGCCAGCAGCTCGCTAGCGGGAGCCAACTCCTACGAGCAGTACTTC
CDR3: CASSSLAGANSYEQYF

J: TRBJ2-3
D: NA
V: TRBV30
size: NA
DNA: TGTGCCTGGAGTCGGCAGGGCTGGGCAGATACGCAGTATTTT
CDR3: CAWSRQGWADTQYF

J: TRBJ2-5
D: TRBD1
V: TRBV4-1
size: few
DNA: TGCGCCAGCAGCCAAGGACAGGGGGAGGGAGAGACCCAGTACTTC
CDR3: CASSQGQGEGETQYF

J: TRBJ2-1
D: NA
V: TRBV4-1
size: NA
DNA: TGCGCCAGCAGCCCGGGGGTGTGGCATGAGCAGTTCTTC
CDR3: CASSPGVWHEQFF

J: TRBJ2-7
D: NA
V: TRBV5-7
size: NA
DNA: TGTGCCAGCAGCTTGTACCTCAGTCCTTACGAGCAGTACTTC
CDR3: CASSLYLSPYEQYF

J: TRBJ1-2
D: TRBD1
V: TRBV28
size: NA
DNA: TGTGCCATTACGCGGACAGGGAATTATGACTATGGCTACACCTTC
CDR3: CAITRTGNYDYGYTF

J: TRBJ2-7
D: NA
V: TRBV6-5
size: NA
DNA: TGTGCCAGCAGTTACACCCACAGTGCCTACGAGCAGTACTTC
CDR3: CASSYTHSAYEQYF

J: TRBJ2-3
D: NA
V: TRBV7-9
size: NA
DNA: TGTGCCAGCAGCTCCAACACAGATACGCAGTATTTT
CDR3: CASSSNTDTQYF

J: TRBJ1-3
D: NA
V: TRBV6-1
size: NA
DNA: TGTGCCAGCAGTGAACCGATTGGGCACTCTGGAAACACCATATATTTT
CDR3: CASSEPIGHSGNTIYF

J: TRBJ2-2
D: NA
V: TRBV30
size: NA
DNA: TGTGCCTCTACCGACAAGAACACCGGGGAGCTGTTTTTT
CDR3: CASTDKNTGELFF

J: TRBJ2-2
D: NA
V: TRBV10-1
size: few
DNA: TGCGCCAGCAGTGAGTCGGGCCCTCTCACCGGGGAGCTGTTTTTT
CDR3: CASSESGPLTGELFF

J: TRBJ1-5
D: NA
V: TRBV5-6
size: NA
DNA: TGTCCGGGAGGTCAGCCCCAGCATTTT
CDR3: CPGGQPQHF

J: TRBJ2-7
D: NA
V: TRBV6-5
size: NA
DNA: TGTGCCAGCAGTTACTCAGGGAGGACCTACGAGCAGTACTTC
CDR3: CASSYSGRTYEQYF

J: TRBJ1-4
D: NA
V: TRBV30
size: NA
DNA: TGTGCCTGGAGTGGGGGGGTTGCAACTAATGAAAAACTGTTTTTT
CDR3: CAWSGGVATNEKLFF

J: TRBJ2-2
D: NA
V: TRBV7-9
size: few
DNA: TGTGCCAGCCGACTTGCGACCAACACCGGGGAGCTGTTTTTT
CDR3: CASRLATNTGELFF

J: TRBJ2-3
D: NA
V: TRBV7-2
size: NA
DNA: TGTGCCAGCAGCCGTGAGAGGGCTAGCTCAGATACGCAGTATTTT
CDR3: CASSRERASSDTQYF